Given below is one T cell receptor beta chain in context. The data belong to a study of T cell changes during pregnancy in multiple sclerosis. The repertoire was sequenced with immunoSEQ multiplex PCR; TCRdb's copy has only in-frame clones and lacks some. The data contain about 93,000 clones, over 80% of them singletons. The CDR3 extends over 13 amino acids. CDR1 and CDR2 (germline): SEHNR, FQNEAQ (reference sequence). V shed 4 bases and J 7 bases; nucleotides not matched to a gene: 4. This rearrangement joins TRBV7-9 to TRBJ1-2, with 9 bases aligning to TRBD1. Sequencing used peripheral blood, obtained after pregnancy. The receptor's source is a female donor with multiple sclerosis, enrolled in a pregnancy study. The CDR3 nucleotides are TGTGCCAGCAGCTCCACAGGGGGCCGTGGCTACACCTTC. Its translation: CASSSTGGRGYTF.